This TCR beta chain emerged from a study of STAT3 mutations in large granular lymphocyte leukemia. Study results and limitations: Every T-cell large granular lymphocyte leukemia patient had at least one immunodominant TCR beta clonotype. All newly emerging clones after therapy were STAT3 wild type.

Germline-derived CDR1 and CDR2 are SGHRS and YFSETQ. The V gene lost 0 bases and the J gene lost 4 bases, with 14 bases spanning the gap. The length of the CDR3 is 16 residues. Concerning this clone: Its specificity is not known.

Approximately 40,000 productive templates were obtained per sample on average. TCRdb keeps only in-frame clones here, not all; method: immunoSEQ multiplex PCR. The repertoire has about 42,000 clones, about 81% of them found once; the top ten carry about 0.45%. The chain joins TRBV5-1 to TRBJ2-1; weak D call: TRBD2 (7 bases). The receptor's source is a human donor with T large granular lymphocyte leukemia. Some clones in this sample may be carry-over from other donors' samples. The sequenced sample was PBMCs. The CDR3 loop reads CASSLVAGATYNEQFF. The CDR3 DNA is TGCGCCAGCAGCTTGGTTGCGGGGGCCACATACAATGAGCAGTTCTTC.